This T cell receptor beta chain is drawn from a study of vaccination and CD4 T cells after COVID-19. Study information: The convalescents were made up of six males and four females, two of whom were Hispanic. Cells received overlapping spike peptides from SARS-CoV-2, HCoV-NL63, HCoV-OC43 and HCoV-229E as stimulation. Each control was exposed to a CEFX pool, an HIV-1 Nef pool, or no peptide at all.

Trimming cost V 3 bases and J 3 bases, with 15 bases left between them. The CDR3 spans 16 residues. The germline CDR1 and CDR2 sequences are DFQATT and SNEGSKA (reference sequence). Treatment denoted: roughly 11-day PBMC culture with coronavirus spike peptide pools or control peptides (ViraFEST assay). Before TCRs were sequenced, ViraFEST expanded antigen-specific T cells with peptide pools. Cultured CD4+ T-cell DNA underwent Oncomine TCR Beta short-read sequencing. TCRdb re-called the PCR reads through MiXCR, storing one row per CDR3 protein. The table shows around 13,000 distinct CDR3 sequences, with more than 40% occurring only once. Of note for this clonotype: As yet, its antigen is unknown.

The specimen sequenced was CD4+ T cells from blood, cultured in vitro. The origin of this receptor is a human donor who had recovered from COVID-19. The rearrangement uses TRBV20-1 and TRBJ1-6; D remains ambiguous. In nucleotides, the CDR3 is TGCAGTGCTAGGTTGGCAGCCGTCTACTATAATTCACCCCTCCACTTT. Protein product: CSARLAAVYYNSPLHF.